The 24 T cell receptor beta chains in this list originate from one sample, sequenced in a study of CD8+CD57+ T cells in acquired aplastic anemia. All sequencing subjects had displayed CD8+CD57+ cell expansion on flow cytometry. Genomic DNA was employed as the template in profiling TCR beta VDJ and CDR3. TCRdb analysed the reads with MiXCR anew, one entry per CDR3 protein. The data contain about 190,000 distinct CDR3 sequences, 48% of them singletons. Material for sequencing was sorted CD4+, CD8+, or CD8+CD57+ T cells (not recorded which) from PBMCs. These receptors came from a human donor with aplastic anemia.

There are many counts of this clonotype. The chain uses TRBV9 and TRBJ2-7, with TRBD2 as a possible D gene (6 bases). Deletions cut 2 bases from V and 6 bases from J, with 15 bases between. Looked up from germline, CDR1 is SGDLS and CDR2 is YYNGEE. The CDR3 covers 14 residues. CDR3 region: CASSVGRRGSEQYF. The CDR3 DNA sequence: TGTGCCAGCAGCGTGGGACGCCGGGGGTCCGAGCAGTACTTC.

A remark on this clonotype: A much larger clonotype is one base distant, so this may be a read error. The rearrangement joins TRBV13 to TRBJ2-1, with D uncertain. The V end was cut by 5 bases, the J end by 8 bases, with 7 bases between. This CDR3 region has 11 residues. Per the germline V gene, CDR1 is PRHDT and CDR2 is FYEKMQ (reference sequence). CDR3 protein: CASSTRHEQFF. In DNA, the CDR3 is TGTGCCAGCAGCACGAGGCATGAGCAGTTCTTC.

V usage is TRBV4-1 and J usage is TRBJ1-3; D unresolved. CDR1 and CDR2 (germline): MGHRA, YSYEKL. V was cut by 3 bases and J by 1 base, with 10 bases left in between. CDR3 length equals 15 residues. The CDR3 bases are TGCGCCAGCAGCCAGTCTGGTTTGTCTGGAAACACCATATATTTT. Translating it yields CASSQSGLSGNTIYF.

This clonotype was seen just once. V usage is TRBV25-1 and J usage is TRBJ1-4; a possible D gene is TRBD1 (6 bases). This CDR3 has 15 residues. The germline CDR1 and CDR2 sequences are MGHDK and SYGVNS. Between the trimmed V and J ends, which lost 3 bases and 1 base, there was a span of 9 bases. In DNA, the CDR3 is TGTGCCAGCAGTGATCCCAGGGGAACTAATGAAAAACTGTTTTTT. Translated: CASSDPRGTNEKLFF. The full variable domain, completed using reference TRBV25-1 and TRBJ1-4, is EADIYQTPRYLVIGTGKKITLECSQTMGHDKMYWYQQDPGMELHLIHYSYGVNSTEKGDLSSESTVSRIRTEHFPLTLESARPSHTSQYLCASSDPRGTNEKLFFGSGTQLSVL.

This clonotype showed up just once. The gene calls are TRBV2 and TRBJ1-1, with D unresolved. Germline lookup yields CDR1 SNHLY and CDR2 FYNNEI. This CDR3 contains 12 residues. Trimming stripped 2 bases from V and 3 bases from J, with 4 bases between. CDR3 amino acids: CASSEPYTEAFF. In DNA form, the CDR3 reads TGTGCCAGCAGTGAACCGTACACTGAAGCTTTCTTT.

This clonotype appeared a single time. The chain is built from TRBV4-1 and TRBJ2-4, with 8 bases identical to TRBD2. Unmatched junction bases numbered 7, after V lost 3 bases and J lost 0 bases. The CDR3 is 17 amino acids. Germline V gene data show CDR1 as MGHRA and CDR2 as YSYEKL. The CDR3 reads CASSQGLAGSAKNIQYF. CDR3 sequence (DNA): TGCGCCAGCAGCCAGGGCTTAGCGGGATCAGCCAAAAACATTCAGTACTTC.

This clonotype was observed a handful of times. This chain links TRBV5-1 with TRBJ2-1; 12 positions match TRBD1. J gave up 8 bases and V 4 bases, and 7 bases lay outside the gene matches. This CDR3 has 15 amino acids. Looked up from germline, CDR1 is SGHRS and CDR2 is YFSETQ. CDR3 DNA sequence: TGCGCCAGCAGCCTAACCGGGACAGGGGGCGATGAGCAGTTCTTC. Protein sequence: CASSLTGTGGDEQFF.

This clonotype appeared once. The chain employs TRBV24-1 and TRBJ1-4, with D hard to call. This CDR3 spans 10 amino acids. Germline CDR1 KGHDR, CDR2 SFDVKD. Deletions cut 5 bases from V and 14 bases from J, with 8 bases between. The CDR3 bases are TGTGCCACCAGTGTCAGTCATCTGTTTTTT. It is translated as CATSVSHLFF.

V and J are TRBV13 and TRBJ1-5; 9 nucleotides agree with TRBD1. This CDR3 has 15 residues. The junction had 7 bases not matched to a gene; V was cut back by 8 bases and J by 2 bases. CDR1 is PRHDT, CDR2 FYEKMQ, per germline (reference sequence). This CDR3 is CASSRQGEGNQPQHF. The DNA of the CDR3 is TGTGCCAGCTCCCGACAGGGGGAGGGCAATCAGCCCCAGCATTTT.

This clonotype was recorded at least ten times. The genes are TRBV10-3 and TRBJ1-2; D not resolved. The germline V gene encodes CDR1 ENHRY and CDR2 SYGVKD. Trimming left V 7 bases short and J 4 bases short, with 10 bases between. This CDR3 comprises 12 residues. The CDR3 is CAIKKGSYGYTF. CDR3 sequence (DNA): TGTGCCATCAAGAAGGGCTCCTATGGCTACACCTTC.

The chain couples TRBV15 to TRBJ1-5; a weak D match, TRBD1 (5 bases). Trimming took 3 bases from V and 0 from J, leaving 9 bases between them. This CDR3 has 15 residues. Germline V gene data show CDR1 as LNHNV and CDR2 as YYDKDF (reference sequence). In DNA, the CDR3 is TGTGCCACCAGCAGCCTCAGGGATAGCAATCAGCCCCAGCATTTT. This codes for CATSSLRDSNQPQHF.

In this sample, this clonotype turned up a few times. The rearrangement uses TRBV24-1 and TRBJ2-7, with unresolved D. Germline CDR1 and CDR2: KGHDR and SFDVKD. The CDR3 is 13 amino acids. Trimming removed 4 bases at V and 3 bases at J, with 9 bases between. The CDR3 spells CATSDAGVYEQYF. Here the CDR3 DNA reads TGTGCCACCAGTGACGCCGGAGTCTACGAGCAGTACTTC.

This clonotype has a single count. The V and J genes are TRBV9 and TRBJ2-7, with TRBD2 matching over 12 bases. Germline-derived CDR1 and CDR2 are SGDLS and YYNGEE. CDR3 length: 15 residues. V gave up 7 bases and J gave up 2 bases; unmatched junction bases: 7. The CDR3 DNA sequence: TGTGCCAGCTCCCGGACTAGCGGGGTTACCTACGAGCAGTACTTC. Encoded protein: CASSRTSGVTYEQYF.

The chain uses TRBV19 and TRBJ1-1; D is unclear. The CDR3 sequence is 15 residues long. The V and J ends lost 2 bases and 0 bases respectively, with 10 bases between them. Germline V lookup: CDR1 LNHDA, CDR2 SQIVND (reference sequence). The chain's CDR3 is CASSILADMNTEAFF. The DNA of the CDR3 is TGTGCCAGTAGTATATTAGCCGATATGAACACTGAAGCTTTCTTT.

This clonotype showed up just once. The chain employs TRBV9 and TRBJ2-5; 7 nucleotides align to TRBD2. The CDR3 runs 15 residues. With V trimmed by 0 bases and J by 5 bases, 7 bases remained unmatched. Per the germline V gene, CDR1 is SGDLS and CDR2 is YYNGEE. The CDR3 loop reads CASSVDGRVMETQYF. The CDR3 bases are TGTGCCAGCAGCGTAGATGGGAGGGTTATGGAGACCCAGTACTTC.

The sample holds a few counts of this clonotype. For the CDR3, the DNA is TGTGCCAGCTCACCACCATGGGGCGACGAGCAGTACTTC. Protein sequence: CASSPPWGDEQYF. This chain links TRBV18 with TRBJ2-7; possible D gene TRBD1, 5 bases. The CDR3 is 13 amino acids. V was shortened by 0 bases and J by 5 bases, with 8 bases between the two germline ends. Germline V CDR1 and CDR2: KGHSH, LQKENI.

This chain links TRBV24-1 with TRBJ2-7, with D perhaps TRBD1 (6 bases). Germline CDR1 is KGHDR and CDR2 is SFDVKD. V dropped 7 bases and J dropped 3 bases, with 24 bases sitting between them. The CDR3 totals 17 residues. This chain's CDR3 is CATSRDHYQGPNYEQYF. DNA of the CDR3: TGTGCCACCAGCCGGGACCATTATCAGGGGCCAAACTACGAGCAGTACTTC.

This clonotype has ten or more counts. The J gene is TRBJ2-7, the V gene TRBV12-3 or TRBV12-4, with D possibly being TRBD1 or TRBD2 (5 bases each). The length of the CDR3 is 14 residues. The germline V and J ends were trimmed by 8 bases and 0 bases, with 14 bases remaining between them. In DNA form, the CDR3 reads TGTGCCAGCGGACGGGACGTTAGCTCCTACGAGCAGTACTTC. Amino acid sequence: CASGRDVSSYEQYF.

This chain connects TRBV7-8 to TRBJ2-3; 14 bases are a match to TRBD2. The germline CDR1 and CDR2 sequences are SGHVS and FQNEAQ. The V and J ends lost 1 base and 7 bases, in that order; junction bases with no gene match: 4. The CDR3 consists of 16 residues. CDR3 loop: CASSLVGLAGEYTQYF. The DNA of the CDR3 is TGTGCCAGCAGCTTAGTGGGACTAGCGGGAGAGTATACGCAGTATTTT.

As concerns this clonotype: A much larger clone is a single base away; this may be a read error. The CDR3: CASSELASGDEQYF. The CDR3 DNA follows: TGTGCCAGCAGCGAACTAGCGTCTGGAGATGAGCAGTACTTC. The gene calls are TRBV10-3 and TRBJ2-1, with TRBD2 matching over 7 bases. The DNA end lines up better with TRBJ2-7; the J call may be wrong. The CDR3 extends over 14 amino acids. Germline V gene lookup returns CDR1 ENHRY and CDR2 SYGVKD.

To note about this clonotype: A much larger clone lies one base from this, so it may be a read error. The chain uses TRBV5-1 and TRBJ2-6; possible D gene TRBD1, 5 bases. The CDR3 extends over 15 amino acids. CDR1 and CDR2 from the germline V gene are SGHRS and YFSETQ. This CDR3 reads CASSLDNSGASVLTF. CDR3 DNA sequence: TGCGCCAGCAGCTTGGACAACTCTGGGGCCAGCGTCCTGACTTTC.

Ten or more counts support this clonotype. V gene TRBV6-1 combines with J gene TRBJ1-2, with 8 nucleotides matching TRBD1. The germline V gene encodes CDR1 MNHNS and CDR2 SASEGT. The CDR3 loop spans 13 amino acids. The V gene end was trimmed by 7 bases and the J gene end by 7 bases; junction bases not matched to a gene: 8. The CDR3 DNA reads TGTGCCAGCACCCTTACAGGGGGAGGTGGCTACACCTTC. It codes for CASTLTGGGGYTF.

This clonotype has just one count. The chain joins TRBV2 to TRBJ2-1; D is unresolved. Trimming removed 6 bases from V and 10 bases from J, with 10 bases in between. Germline-derived CDR1 and CDR2 are SNHLY and FYNNEI. The CDR3 has 11 residues. The chain's CDR3 is CASRALGEQFF. For the CDR3, the DNA is TGTGCCAGCAGGGCCCTGGGGGAGCAGTTCTTC.

This clonotype has more than one count but fewer than ten. The chain couples TRBV20-1 to TRBJ2-1; unclear D gene. CDR1 and CDR2 (germline): DFQATT, SNEGSKA (reference sequence). The CDR3 spans 16 residues. The ends were cut back, 1 base at V and 1 base at J, with 14 bases in the middle. The CDR3 DNA sequence: TGCAGTGCTAGAGGAGGTAACCCTGAGTCCTACAATGAGCAGTTCTTC. It encodes CSARGGNPESYNEQFF.